This T cell receptor (beta chain) came from a study of identifying expanded T cells in peripheral blood. Study-wide results and limits: Clone count variance between approximately two-week samples rose with total template count. Over two and four weeks, about 15 and 19 clones changed, versus around 1.3 between replicates.

The assay was immunoSEQ multiplex PCR, and TCRdb's table has in-frame clones only and misses some. The repertoire includes about 110,000 clones, approximately 90% of them detected once, and over 15% sits in the top ten. Turning to this clone: Its antigen is as yet unknown.

Collection occurred without any documented infections or immune events in donors. The V and J ends lost 2 bases and 3 bases respectively, with 7 bases between them. The CDR3 length is 13 residues. This receptor was identified in a person between 18 and 75 years old in good health. This chain links TRBV23-1 with TRBJ1-2, with TRBD1 as a possible D gene (5 bases). TRBV23-1 is classed as an ORF, of uncertain function. Sequenced: blood. The CDR3 here is CASSQTGDYGYTF. CDR3 sequence (DNA): TGCGCCAGCAGTCAAACAGGAGACTATGGCTACACCTTC.